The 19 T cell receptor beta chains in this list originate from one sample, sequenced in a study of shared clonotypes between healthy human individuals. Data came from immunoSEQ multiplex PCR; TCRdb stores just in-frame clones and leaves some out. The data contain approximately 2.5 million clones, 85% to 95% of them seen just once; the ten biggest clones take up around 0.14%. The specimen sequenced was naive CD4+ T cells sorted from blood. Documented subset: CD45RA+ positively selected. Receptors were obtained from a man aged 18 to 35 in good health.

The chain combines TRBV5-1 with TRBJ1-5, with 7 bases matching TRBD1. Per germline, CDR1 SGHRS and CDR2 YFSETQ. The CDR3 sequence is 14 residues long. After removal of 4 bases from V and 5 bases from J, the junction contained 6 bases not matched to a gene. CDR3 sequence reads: CASSQGQLDQPQHF. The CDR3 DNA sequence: TGCGCCAGCAGCCAGGGACAGCTAGATCAGCCCCAGCATTTT.

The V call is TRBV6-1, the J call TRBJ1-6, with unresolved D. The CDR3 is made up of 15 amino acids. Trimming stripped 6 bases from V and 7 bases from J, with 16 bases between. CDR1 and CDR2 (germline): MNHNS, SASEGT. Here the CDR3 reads CASSLALDLNSPLHF. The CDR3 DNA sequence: TGTGCCAGCAGCTTGGCGCTCGACCTGAATTCACCCCTCCACTTT.

The CDR3 protein is CASSQFWTGGWGYEQYF. The CDR3 DNA sequence: TGTGCCAGCAGCCAATTTTGGACAGGGGGCTGGGGCTACGAGCAGTACTTC. The V call is TRBV14, the J call TRBJ2-7; 11 positions match TRBD1. Germline CDR1 is SGHDN and CDR2 is FVKESK. The ends lost 2 bases at V and 3 bases at J; junction bases unmatched: 9. The CDR3 length is 17 residues.

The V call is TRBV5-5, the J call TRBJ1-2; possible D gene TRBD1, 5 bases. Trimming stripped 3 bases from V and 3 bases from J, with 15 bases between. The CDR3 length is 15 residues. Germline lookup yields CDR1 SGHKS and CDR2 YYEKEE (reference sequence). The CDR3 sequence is CASSSTGDPYYGYTF. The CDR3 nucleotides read TGTGCCAGCAGCTCTACGGGGGACCCCTACTATGGCTACACCTTC.

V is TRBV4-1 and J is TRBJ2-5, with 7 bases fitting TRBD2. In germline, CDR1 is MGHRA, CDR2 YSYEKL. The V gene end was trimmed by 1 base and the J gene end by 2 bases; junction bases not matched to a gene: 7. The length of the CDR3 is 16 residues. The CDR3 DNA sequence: TGCGCCAGCAGCCAAGTTGGCGGGGGTATGCAAGAGACCCAGTACTTC. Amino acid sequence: CASSQVGGGMQETQYF.

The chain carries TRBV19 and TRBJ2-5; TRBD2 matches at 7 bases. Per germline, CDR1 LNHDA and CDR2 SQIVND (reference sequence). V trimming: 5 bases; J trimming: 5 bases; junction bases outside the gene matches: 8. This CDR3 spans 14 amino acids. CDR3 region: CASSSQGGLETQYF. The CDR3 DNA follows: TGTGCCAGTAGTTCGCAGGGAGGGTTGGAGACCCAGTACTTC.

The CDR3: CASSLLPQGGGSPLHF. The CDR3 bases are TGTGCCAGCAGTTTATTGCCCCAGGGGGGCGGTTCACCCCTCCACTTT. The J gene is TRBJ1-6, the V gene TRBV27; 7 nucleotides align to TRBD1. The CDR3 length is 16 residues. Germline values: CDR1 MNHEY, CDR2 SMNVEV (reference sequence). Unmatched junction bases numbered 9, after V lost 1 base and J lost 9 bases.

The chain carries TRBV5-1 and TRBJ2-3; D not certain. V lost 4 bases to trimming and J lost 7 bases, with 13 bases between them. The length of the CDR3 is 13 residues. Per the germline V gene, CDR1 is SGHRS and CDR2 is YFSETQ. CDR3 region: CASSAEPGYTQYF. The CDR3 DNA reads TGCGCCAGCAGCGCAGAGCCCGGCTATACGCAGTATTTT. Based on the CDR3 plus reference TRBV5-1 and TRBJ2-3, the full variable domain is KAGVTQTPRYLIKTRGQQVTLSCSPISGHRSVSWYQQTPGQGLQFLFEYFSETQRNKGNFPGRFSGRQFSNSRSEMNVSTLELGDSALYLCASSAEPGYTQYFGPGTRLTVL.

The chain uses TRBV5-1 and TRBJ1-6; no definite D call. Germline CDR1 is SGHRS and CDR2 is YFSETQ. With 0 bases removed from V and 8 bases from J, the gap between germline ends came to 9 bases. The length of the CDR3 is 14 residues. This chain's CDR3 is CASSLEAPYSPLHF. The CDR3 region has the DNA TGCGCCAGCAGCTTGGAAGCCCCCTATTCACCCCTCCACTTT.

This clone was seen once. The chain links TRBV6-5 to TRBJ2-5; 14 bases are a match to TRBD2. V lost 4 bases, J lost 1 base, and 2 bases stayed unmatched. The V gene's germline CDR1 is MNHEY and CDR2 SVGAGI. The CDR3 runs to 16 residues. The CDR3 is CASSWGLAGVQETQYF. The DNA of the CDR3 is TGTGCCAGCAGTTGGGGACTAGCGGGAGTCCAAGAGACCCAGTACTTC.

The CDR3 is CASSLGLALNTGELFF. CDR3 in DNA: TGTGCCAGCAGCTTAGGACTAGCCCTAAACACCGGGGAGCTGTTTTTT. This chain links TRBV7-9 with TRBJ2-2; TRBD2 agrees at 7 bases. Unmatched junction bases numbered 4, after V lost 1 base and J lost 2 bases. Germline CDR1 SEHNR, CDR2 FQNEAQ (reference sequence). The length of the CDR3 is 16 residues.

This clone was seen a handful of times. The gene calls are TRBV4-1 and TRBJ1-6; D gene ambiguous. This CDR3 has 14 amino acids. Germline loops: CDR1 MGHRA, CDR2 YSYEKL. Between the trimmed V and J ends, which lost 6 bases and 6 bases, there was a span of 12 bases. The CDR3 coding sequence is TGCGCCAGCAGTCGGGCACAGATTAATTCACCCCTCCACTTT. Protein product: CASSRAQINSPLHF.

The CDR3 sequence: CASSLHYPREGASWINTEAFF. In nucleotides, the CDR3 is TGCGCCAGCAGCCTACACTACCCTCGGGAGGGGGCTAGCTGGATTAACACTGAAGCTTTCTTT. The genes are TRBV4-1 and TRBJ1-1; 7 bases line up with TRBD1. The CDR3 sequence is 21 residues long. The trim removed 4 bases at V and 2 bases at J, leaving 25 bases unmatched. The germline V gene encodes CDR1 MGHRA and CDR2 YSYEKL.

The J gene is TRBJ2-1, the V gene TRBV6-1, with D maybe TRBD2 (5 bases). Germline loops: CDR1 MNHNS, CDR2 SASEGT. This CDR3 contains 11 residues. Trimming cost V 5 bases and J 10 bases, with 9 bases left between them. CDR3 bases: TGTGCCAGCAGTTACGGGGTAGAGCAGTTCTTC. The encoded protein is CASSYGVEQFF.

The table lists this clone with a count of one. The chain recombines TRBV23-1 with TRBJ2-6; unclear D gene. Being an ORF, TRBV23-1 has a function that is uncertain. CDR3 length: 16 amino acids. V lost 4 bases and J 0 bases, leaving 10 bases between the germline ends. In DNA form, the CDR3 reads TGCGCCAGCAGTCCTTCACCTGCCTCTGGGGCCAACGTCCTGACTTTC. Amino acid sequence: CASSPSPASGANVLTF.

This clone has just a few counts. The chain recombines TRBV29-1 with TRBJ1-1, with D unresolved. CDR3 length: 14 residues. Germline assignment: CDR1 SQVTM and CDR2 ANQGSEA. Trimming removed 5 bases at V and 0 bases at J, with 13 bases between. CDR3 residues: CSVLAGFVNTEAFF. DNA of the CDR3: TGCAGCGTTCTAGCCGGATTTGTGAACACTGAAGCTTTCTTT. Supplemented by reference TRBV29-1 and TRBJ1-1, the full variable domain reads SAVISQKPSRDICQRGTSLTIQCQVDSQVTMMFWYRQQPGQSLTLIATANQGSEATYESGFVIDKFPISRPNLTFSTLTVSNMSPEDSSIYLCSVLAGFVNTEAFFGQGTRLTVV.

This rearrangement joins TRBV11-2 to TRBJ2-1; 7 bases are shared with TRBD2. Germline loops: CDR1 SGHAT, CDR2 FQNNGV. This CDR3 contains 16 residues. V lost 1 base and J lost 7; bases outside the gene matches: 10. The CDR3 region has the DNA TGTGCCAGCAGCTTAGGGGGCGGGGGTTCGCCAAATGAGCAGTTCTTC. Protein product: CASSLGGGGSPNEQFF.

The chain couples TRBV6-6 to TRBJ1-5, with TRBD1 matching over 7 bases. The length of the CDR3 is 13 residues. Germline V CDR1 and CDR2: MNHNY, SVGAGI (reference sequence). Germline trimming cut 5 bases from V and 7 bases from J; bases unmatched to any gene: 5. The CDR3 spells CASSPRQGQPQHF. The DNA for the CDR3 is TGTGCCAGCAGTCCACGACAGGGCCAGCCCCAGCATTTT.

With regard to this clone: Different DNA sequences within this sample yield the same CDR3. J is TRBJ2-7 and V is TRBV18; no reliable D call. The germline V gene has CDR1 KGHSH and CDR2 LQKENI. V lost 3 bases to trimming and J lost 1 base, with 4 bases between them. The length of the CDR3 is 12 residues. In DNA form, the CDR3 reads TGTGCCAGCTCACCCTCTTCCTACGAGCAGTACTTC. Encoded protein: CASSPSSYEQYF.